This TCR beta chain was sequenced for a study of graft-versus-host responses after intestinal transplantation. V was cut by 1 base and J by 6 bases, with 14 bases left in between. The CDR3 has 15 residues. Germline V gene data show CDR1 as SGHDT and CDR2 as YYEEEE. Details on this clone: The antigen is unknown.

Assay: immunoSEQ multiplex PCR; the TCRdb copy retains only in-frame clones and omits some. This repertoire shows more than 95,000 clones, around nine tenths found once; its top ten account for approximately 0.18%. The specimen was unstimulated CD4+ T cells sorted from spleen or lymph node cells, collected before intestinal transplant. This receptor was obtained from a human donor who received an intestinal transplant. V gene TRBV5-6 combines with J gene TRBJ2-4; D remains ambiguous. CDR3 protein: CASSLYQMSGNIQYF. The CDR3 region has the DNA TGTGCCAGCAGCTTGTACCAGATGTCAGGAAACATTCAGTACTTC.